A single sample is the source of the 23 T cell receptor beta chains below, sequenced in a study of blood T cell repertoires in COVID-19. Libraries were prepared by immunoSEQ multiplex PCR; TCRdb keeps only in-frame clonotypes and omits some of them. Among roughly 110,000 clones listed, approximately 88% were seen once. Sequencing input: peripheral blood. Every receptor here comes from a man aged 45-65 years with active or convalescent COVID-19.

This clone occurred once. V and J are TRBV7-2 and TRBJ1-6, with 9 bases aligning to TRBD1. The V and J ends lost 5 bases and 7 bases, in that order; junction bases with no gene match: 9. The germline gives CDR1 SGHTA, CDR2 FQGNSA. The CDR3 has 16 residues. The CDR3 DNA reads TGTGCCAGCAGCGGAAGGGGGGACAGGGTAAATTCACCCCTCCACTTT. Protein product: CASSGRGDRVNSPLHF.

V gene TRBV6-6 combines with J gene TRBJ2-5; TRBD1 agrees at 12 bases. The junction had 10 bases not matched to a gene; V was cut back by 6 bases and J by 5 bases. The length of the CDR3 is 16 residues. The germline gives CDR1 MNHNY, CDR2 SVGAGI (reference sequence). CDR3 in DNA: TGTGCCAGCAGCCTTCCCGGGACAGGGGGCAGGGAGACCCAGTACTTC. The encoded protein is CASSLPGTGGRETQYF.

The genes are TRBV6-6 and TRBJ2-5; D is perhaps TRBD2 (5 bases). This CDR3 has 13 residues. Germline V lookup: CDR1 MNHNY, CDR2 SVGAGI (reference sequence). The V and J ends lost 2 bases and 5 bases respectively, with 9 bases between them. This CDR3 is CASSYGSPETQYF. CDR3 sequence (DNA): TGTGCCAGCAGTTACGGGAGCCCGGAGACCCAGTACTTC.

The rearrangement joins TRBV2 to TRBJ2-7; TRBD1 matches 8 bases. The CDR3 contains 15 residues. V lost 7 bases and J lost 2; bases outside the gene matches: 10. Germline V CDR1 and CDR2: SNHLY, FYNNEI. CDR3 amino acids: CASISPTGAPYEQYF. In DNA form, the CDR3 reads TGTGCCAGCATCTCCCCGACAGGGGCCCCCTACGAGCAGTACTTC.

The CDR3 DNA sequence: TGTGCCATCAGTGAGGCTAGCGGGAGCACCGGGGAGCTGTTTTTT. Its translation is CAISEASGSTGELFF. This rearrangement joins TRBV10-3 to TRBJ2-2; 10 nucleotides align to TRBD2. The CDR3 loop spans 15 amino acids. Germline V CDR1 and CDR2: ENHRY, SYGVKD. The trim removed 2 bases at V and 4 bases at J, leaving 1 base unmatched.

V is TRBV7-8 and J is TRBJ1-5; 9 bases map to TRBD1. With 9 bases clipped from V and 4 bases from J, the junction kept 4 bases outside the gene matches. The germline CDR1 and CDR2 sequences are SGHVS and FQNEAQ. The CDR3 has 13 amino acids. The CDR3: CASGGTGNQPQHF. As DNA, the CDR3 is TGTGCCAGTGGGGGGACAGGGAATCAGCCCCAGCATTTT.

The V gene is TRBV18, the J gene TRBJ1-6; 8 nucleotides align to TRBD1. Germline values: CDR1 KGHSH, CDR2 LQKENI. The CDR3 has 14 amino acids. Trimming removed 2 bases from V and 7 bases from J; junction bases left unmatched: 1. The CDR3 is CASSPGQGNSPLHF. For the CDR3, the DNA is TGTGCCAGCTCACCAGGACAGGGAAATTCACCCCTCCACTTT. The full variable domain, its missing parts supplied by reference TRBV18 and TRBJ1-6, is NAGVMQNPRHLVRRRGQEARLRCSPMKGHSHVYWYRQLPEEGLKFMVYLQKENIIDESGMPKERFSAEFPKEGPSILRIQQVVRGDSAAYFCASSPGQGNSPLHFGNGTRLTVT.

The chain joins TRBV28 to TRBJ2-7; 7 bases map to TRBD1. J lost 1 base, V lost 6 bases, and 3 bases had no gene match. This CDR3 spans 13 amino acids. In germline, CDR1 is MDHEN, CDR2 SYDVKM. The chain's CDR3 is CASSSGQSYEQYF. CDR3 DNA: TGTGCCAGCAGCTCGGGACAGTCCTACGAGCAGTACTTC. Complete variable domain (other parts from reference TRBV28 and TRBJ2-7): DVKVTQSSRYLVKRTGEKVFLECVQDMDHENMFWYRQDPGLGLRLIYFSYDVKMKEKGDIPEGYSVSREKKERFSLILESASTNQTSMYLCASSSGQSYEQYFGPGTRLTVT.

The chain has TRBV30 and TRBJ1-5, with D unclear. V lost 0 bases, J lost 0 bases, and 9 bases lay in between. The CDR3 totals 15 residues. From germline, CDR1 is GTSNPN and CDR2 SVGIG (reference sequence). The DNA for the CDR3 is TGTGCCTGGAGTGTCCCGGGTTATAGCAATCAGCCCCAGCATTTT. This codes for CAWSVPGYSNQPQHF. Full variable domain (outside the CDR3, taken from reference TRBV30 and TRBJ1-5): SQTIHQWPATLVQPVGSPLSLECTVEGTSNPNLYWYRQAAGRGLQLLFYSVGIGQISSEVPQNLSASRPQDRQFILSSKKLLLSDSGFYLCAWSVPGYSNQPQHFGDGTRLSIL.

This clone was picked up one time. The rearrangement joins TRBV5-4 to TRBJ2-7; 7 bases fit TRBD1. V gave up 4 bases and J gave up 4 bases; unmatched junction bases: 11. This CDR3 spans 15 amino acids. In germline, CDR1 is SGHNT, CDR2 YYREEE (reference sequence). The CDR3, as DNA: TGTGCCAGCAGCATAGGGGGACAGTTTGTGTACGAGCAGTACTTC. Translation: CASSIGGQFVYEQYF.

The gene calls are TRBV5-4 and TRBJ2-3; 12 positions agree with TRBD2. Germline V lookup: CDR1 SGHNT, CDR2 YYREEE (reference sequence). V lost 3 bases, J lost 2 bases, and 4 bases stayed unmatched. The CDR3 totals 16 residues. CDR3 sequence reads: CASSYRTSGATDTQYF. In DNA form, the CDR3 reads TGTGCCAGCAGCTACCGGACTAGCGGGGCCACAGATACGCAGTATTTT. Full variable domain (outside the CDR3, taken from reference TRBV5-4 and TRBJ2-3): ETGVTQSPTHLIKTRGQQVTLRCSSQSGHNTVSWYQQALGQGPQFIFQYYREEENGRGNFPPRFSGLQFPNYSSELNVNALELDDSALYLCASSYRTSGATDTQYFGPGTRLTVL.

The chain links TRBV6-5 to TRBJ1-6; the match to TRBD1 covers 7 bases. Unmatched junction bases numbered 2, after V lost 7 bases and J lost 5 bases. The germline V gene encodes CDR1 MNHEY and CDR2 SVGAGI. The CDR3 length is 13 residues. For the CDR3, the DNA is TGTGCCAGCACCGACAGGGATAATTCACCCCTCCACTTT. Its protein is CASTDRDNSPLHF.

The J gene is TRBJ1-6, the V gene TRBV11-2; D gene ambiguous. V was pared by 3 bases and J by 7 bases, with 16 bases between. Looked up from germline, CDR1 is SGHAT and CDR2 is FQNNGV. The CDR3 extends over 16 amino acids. CDR3 loop: CASSLRRRDINSPLHF. As DNA, the CDR3 is TGTGCCAGCAGCTTGAGGAGGAGAGATATAAATTCACCCCTCCACTTT. Using reference TRBV11-2 and TRBJ1-6 for the parts outside the CDR3, the full variable domain is EAGVAQSPRYKIIEKRQSVAFWCNPISGHATLYWYQQILGQGPKLLIQFQNNGVVDDSQLPKDRFSAERLKGVDSTLKIQPAKLEDSAVYLCASSLRRRDINSPLHFGNGTRLTVT.

The chain employs TRBV19 and TRBJ2-1; possibly TRBD1 for D (6 bases). V was shortened by 7 bases and J by 3 bases, with 13 bases between the two germline ends. This CDR3 region has 14 residues. The germline V gene encodes CDR1 LNHDA and CDR2 SQIVND (reference sequence). The CDR3, as DNA: TGTGCCAGTACCCAAGGGGGACACTACAATGAGCAGTTCTTC. This sequence encodes CASTQGGHYNEQFF.

The genes are TRBV19 and TRBJ2-1, with TRBD2 identical over 7 bases. The V gene's germline CDR1 is LNHDA and CDR2 SQIVND (reference sequence). V gave up 2 bases and J gave up 0 bases; unmatched junction bases: 1. The CDR3 totals 15 residues. The CDR3 spells CASSIPGGSYNEQFF. CDR3 DNA: TGTGCCAGTAGTATACCGGGAGGCTCCTACAATGAGCAGTTCTTC.

V is TRBV27 and J is TRBJ1-5; 9 bases map to TRBD1. V was clipped by 4 bases and J by 3 bases; unmatched bases: 7. This CDR3 has 16 residues. Germline V gives CDR1 MNHEY, CDR2 SMNVEV (reference sequence). In nucleotides, the CDR3 is TGTGCCAGCAGTTCCTTTGACAGGGGGGTCAATCAGCCCCAGCATTTT. Protein: CASSSFDRGVNQPQHF.

This clone came up once. This chain joins TRBV10-3 and TRBJ1-4; D may be TRBD1 (5 bases). Deletions cut 5 bases from V and 3 bases from J, with 13 bases between. This CDR3 spans 15 amino acids. In germline, CDR1 is ENHRY, CDR2 SYGVKD. This chain's CDR3 is CAISPKDNANEKLFF. In DNA, the CDR3 is TGTGCCATCAGTCCCAAGGACAACGCTAATGAAAAACTGTTTTTT.

CDR3 in DNA: TGCAGTGCTAGTGGGACTAGCGGGAGGGGTACCTACGAGCAGTACTTC. It yields the protein CSASGTSGRGTYEQYF. This chain joins TRBV20-1 and TRBJ2-7; 16 bases fit TRBD2. V lost 3 bases, J lost 2 bases, and 4 bases stayed unmatched. The CDR3 covers 16 residues. Germline V gene data show CDR1 as DFQATT and CDR2 as SNEGSKA (reference sequence).

The chain joins TRBV9 to TRBJ2-1; no reliable D call. Germline CDR1 reads SGDLS; CDR2 reads YYNGEE. The length of the CDR3 is 13 residues. Deletions cut 0 bases from V and 5 bases from J, with 6 bases between. The CDR3 coding sequence is TGTGCCAGCAGCGTAGACCCTAACAATGAGCAGTTCTTC. Amino acids: CASSVDPNNEQFF.

V gene TRBV6-6 combines with J gene TRBJ2-7; no clear D. In germline, CDR1 is MNHNY, CDR2 SVGAGI (reference sequence). This CDR3 is 13 amino acids long. V lost 2 bases to trimming and J lost 2 bases, with 7 bases between them. CDR3 residues: CASSYKLAYEQYF. CDR3 nucleotide sequence: TGTGCCAGCAGTTACAAGCTGGCCTACGAGCAGTACTTC.

V usage is TRBV30 and J usage is TRBJ2-7; the match to TRBD1 covers 7 bases. Trimming removed 3 bases from V and 4 bases from J; junction bases left unmatched: 9. The CDR3 consists of 14 residues. Germline CDR1 is GTSNPN and CDR2 is SVGIG (reference sequence). CDR3 sequence: CAWSKTTGRYEQYF. The CDR3 DNA reads TGTGCCTGGAGCAAGACGACAGGGCGATACGAGCAGTACTTC. The full variable domain, with the rest looked up from reference TRBV30 and TRBJ2-7, is SQTIHQWPATLVQPVGSPLSLECTVEGTSNPNLYWYRQAAGRGLQLLFYSVGIGQISSEVPQNLSASRPQDRQFILSSKKLLLSDSGFYLCAWSKTTGRYEQYFGPGTRLTVT.

The chain links TRBV14 to TRBJ2-1, with 7 nucleotides matching TRBD1. J was trimmed by 6 bases and V by 1 base; bases with no gene match: 18. CDR1 and CDR2 from the germline V gene are SGHDN and FVKESK. CDR3 length equals 19 residues. The CDR3 nucleotides read TGTGCCAGCAGCCAAGCGACGACAGGGTGGTTCAGGAAGGTCAATGAGCAGTTCTTC. Translated, it gives CASSQATTGWFRKVNEQFF.

Comment on this clone: One end of the junction does not line up with germline, which may come from a read error. This chain connects TRBV29-1 to TRBJ1-1; D not certain. Looked up from germline, CDR1 is SQVTM and CDR2 is ANQGSEA. The CDR3 has 11 amino acids. In DNA, the CDR3 is TGCAGCGTTGAATTTGCACAGACCCTTTTTTTT. Protein sequence: CSVEFAQTLFF.